The rows below give T cell receptor beta chains drawn from one sample of a study of cytomegalovirus exposure and HLA in healthy donors. Profiling relied on immunoSEQ multiplex PCR, and the TCRdb table lists in-frame clones only, not all of them. In the table there are around 130,000 clones, approximately 89% of which are singletons. Sequences were obtained from PBMCs. The origin of the receptors is a woman in her 30s in good health and CMV-seropositive. Both conserved end residues are part of each CDR3. Each record gives: J gene, V gene, clone size, D gene, CDR3 protein, CDR3 DNA. D genes are given only for firm matches. Rows may omit the clone size; those that give it use once, few, many or a size class.

>TRBJ2-2|TRBV19|.|.
CASSIIPGRVRGTGELFF
TGTGCCAGTAGTATAATACCGGGCCGGGTGCGGGGCACCGGGGAGCTGTTTTTT
>TRBJ2-1|TRBV10-3|.|.
CAISETATINEQFF
TGTGCCATCAGTGAGACGGCAACTATCAATGAGCAGTTCTTC
>TRBJ1-6|TRBV11-1|.|.
CASTLQGYNSPLHF
TGTGCCAGCACCTTGCAGGGGTATAATTCACCCCTCCACTTT
>TRBJ1-5|TRBV10-3|.|.
CAISESGHQLSNQPQHF
TGTGCCATCAGTGAGTCCGGACACCAGCTTAGCAATCAGCCCCAGCATTTT
>TRBJ1-2|TRBV27|.|TRBD1
CASKGQGSRNYGYTF
TGTGCCAGCAAGGGACAGGGGTCCCGTAACTATGGCTACACCTTC
>TRBJ1-1|TRBV29-1|.|.
CSVRRPLNTEAFF
TGCAGCGTTAGGCGGCCCCTGAACACTGAAGCTTTCTTT
>TRBJ2-5|TRBV2|.|.
CASSSGTYIQETQYF
TGTGCCAGCAGTTCCGGGACTTACATCCAAGAGACCCAGTACTTC
>TRBJ1-2|TRBV27|.|.
CASSPIGVYGYTF
TGTGCCAGCAGTCCCATAGGGGTCTATGGCTACACCTTC
>TRBJ1-1|TRBV10-1|.|TRBD1
CASSSGQGGSAFF
TGCGCCAGCAGTTCGGGACAGGGAGGTTCGGCTTTCTTT
>TRBJ2-7|TRBV28|.|.
CAGSLMGEYHEQYF
TGTGCCGGCAGCCTGATGGGAGAGTACCACGAGCAGTACTTC
>TRBJ1-6|TRBV29-1|.|TRBD1
CSARQGGKASPLHF
TGCAGCGCCCGACAGGGGGGAAAGGCTTCACCCCTCCACTTT
>TRBJ2-3|TRBV4-1|.|.
CASSQDRDSRSTDTQYF
TGCGCCAGCAGCCAAGATCGGGATAGCCGTAGCACAGATACGCAGTATTTT
>TRBJ1-1|TRBV6-1|.|TRBD1
CASSVAGTGGVVNTEAFF
TGTGCCAGCAGTGTCGCCGGGACAGGGGGCGTAGTGAACACTGAAGCTTTCTTT
>TRBJ1-2|TRBV19|.|TRBD1
CASSIPGGLIYGYTF
TGTGCCAGTAGTATACCAGGGGGCCTAATCTATGGCTACACCTTC
>TRBJ2-1|TRBV11-2|.|TRBD2
CASSVGRASYNEQFF
TGTGCCAGCAGCGTCGGGAGGGCCTCCTACAATGAGCAGTTCTTC
>TRBJ2-7|TRBV28|.|TRBD1
CASRFSGGDGTEQYF
TGTGCCAGCAGATTCTCAGGGGGAGATGGTACCGAGCAGTACTTC
>TRBJ1-5|TRBV6-1|.|.
CASSELARGQPQHF
TGTGCCAGCAGTGAACTAGCCCGAGGTCAGCCCCAGCATTTT
>TRBJ2-2|TRBV4-1|.|.
CASSLIGGANTGELFF
TGCGCCAGCAGCCTTATAGGAGGGGCGAACACCGGGGAGCTGTTTTTT
>TRBJ2-7|TRBV28|.|.
CASSFSEVRYF
TGTGCCAGCAGTTTTAGTGAGGTCCGTTACTTC
>TRBJ1-1|TRBV6-5|.|.
CASSYSAVTEAFF
TGTGCCAGCAGTTACTCGGCAGTGACTGAAGCTTTCTTT
>TRBJ2-6|TRBV2|.|.
CASMGGRSGANVLTF
TGTGCCAGCATGGGGGGGCGCTCTGGGGCCAACGTCCTGACTTTC
>TRBJ1-2|TRBV7-9|.|.
CSTGEVGYTF
TGTTCCACCGGGGAGGTTGGCTACACCTTC
>TRBJ2-7|TRBV7-3|.|TRBD2
CASSLGGGAYEQYF
TGTGCCAGCAGCTTAGGGGGGGGAGCCTACGAGCAGTACTTC
>TRBJ2-7|TRBV7-2|.|TRBD2
CASSLLAGGPYEQYF
TGTGCCAGCAGCTTATTAGCGGGAGGGCCCTACGAGCAGTACTTC
>TRBJ1-2|TRBV28|.|.
CASSSDSRDYGYTF
TGTGCCAGCAGTTCGGACAGCCGAGACTATGGCTACACCTTC
>TRBJ1-2|TRBV30|.|.
CAWSPSNYGYTF
TGTGCCTGGAGTCCGTCTAACTATGGCTACACCTTC
>TRBJ2-7|TRBV7-9|.|TRBD1
CASSLLGTEYEQYF
TGTGCCAGCAGCTTACTTGGGACAGAATACGAGCAGTACTTC
>TRBJ1-1|TRBV28|.|.
CASWLNTEAFF
TGTGCCAGCTGGCTCAACACTGAAGCTTTCTTT
>TRBJ2-1|TRBV6-5|.|TRBD2
CASSYSPPGTSYSMFF
TGTGCCAGCAGTTACTCTCCTCCCGGGACTAGCTATTCCATGTTCTTC
>TRBJ1-2|TRBV5-1|.|TRBD1
CASSPGQGWGGYTF
TGCGCCAGCAGCCCTGGACAGGGGTGGGGTGGCTACACCTTC
>TRBJ1-2|TRBV7-9|.|.
CSSSLLPETNGGGYTF
TGTTCCAGCAGCTTATTGCCAGAAACCAACGGGGGTGGCTACACCTTC
>TRBJ2-1|TRBV5-4|.|.
CASSYKLGLWINEQFF
TGTGCCAGCAGCTACAAACTAGGTTTGTGGATCAATGAGCAGTTCTTC
>TRBJ2-5|TRBV28|few|TRBD2
CASSPRLAGAAFLLHHAQETQYF
TGTGCCAGCAGTCCGCGGCTAGCGGGAGCCGCTTTTCTCCTACACCACGCCCAAGAGACCCAGTACTTC
>TRBJ2-7|TRBV10-2|.|.
CASNSAYEQYF
TGCGCCAGCAACTCGGCCTACGAGCAGTACTTC